The 21 T cell receptor beta chains listed next were all sequenced from one sample in a study of OX40 agonist ivuxolimab in advanced cancers. Some clones are missing from TCRdb's copy, which holds only in-frame ones; the method was immunoSEQ multiplex PCR. Among about 53,000 clones listed, around 85% were seen once. The sample consisted of CD4+ or CD8+ T cells sorted from blood, taken in a trial of the OX40 agonist ivuxolimab. These receptors were collected from an adult with an advanced solid tumor such as melanoma, head and neck, liver or kidney cancer.

CDR3 coding DNA: TGTGCCAGCAGTTCCACCGACAGGGCGGCATGGGCTTTCTTT. Its translation is CASSSTDRAAWAFF. V usage is TRBV25-1 and J usage is TRBJ1-1, with 7 positions matching TRBD1. The CDR3 is made up of 14 amino acids. Germline V gene data show CDR1 as MGHDK and CDR2 as SYGVNS. V lost 5 bases to trimming and J lost 11 bases; unmatched junction nucleotides: 14. The variable domain in full, completed from reference TRBV25-1 and TRBJ1-1, reads EADIYQTPRYLVIGTGKKITLECSQTMGHDKMYWYQQDPGMELHLIHYSYGVNSTEKGDLSSESTVSRIRTEHFPLTLESARPSHTSQYLCASSSTDRAAWAFFGQGTRLTVV.

This clone was picked up a small number of times. This rearrangement joins TRBV5-1 to TRBJ1-1, with D uncertain. Germline lookup yields CDR1 SGHRS and CDR2 YFSETQ. Trimming cost V 2 bases and J 1 base, with 9 bases left between them. This CDR3 spans 14 amino acids. CDR3 in DNA: TGCGCCAGCAGCTTAGGTACAGCGAACACTGAAGCTTTCTTT. Its protein is CASSLGTANTEAFF.

This clone is termed medium-sized (0.01 to 0.1%). This chain uses TRBV18 with TRBJ2-1, with 8 bases that match TRBD1. Trimming cost V 2 bases and J 7 bases; bases outside gene matches: 4. This CDR3 has 14 amino acids. Germline loops: CDR1 KGHSH, CDR2 LQKENI. This chain's CDR3 is CASSPGQGFNEQFF. The CDR3 DNA is TGTGCCAGCTCACCAGGACAGGGATTTAATGAGCAGTTCTTC.

The chain recombines TRBV7-3 with TRBJ2-2, with D possibly being TRBD2 (6 bases). In germline, CDR1 is SGHTA, CDR2 FQGTGA. The CDR3 extends over 12 amino acids. The V end was cut by 6 bases, the J end by 7 bases, with 9 bases between. CDR3: CASSRGGGELFF. In DNA, the CDR3 is TGTGCCAGCAGTAGGGGAGGCGGGGAGCTGTTTTTT.

The chain uses TRBV5-4 and TRBJ2-1; D might be TRBD1 (5 bases). V was cut by 2 bases and J by 7 bases, with 13 bases left in between. Germline loops: CDR1 SGHNT, CDR2 YYREEE (reference sequence). The CDR3 is made up of 14 amino acids. The CDR3 sequence: CASSLQAPRNEQFF. The CDR3 DNA is TGTGCCAGCAGCTTACAGGCCCCACGGAATGAGCAGTTCTTC.

The chain recombines TRBV6-1 with TRBJ1-1; D is unclear. V gave up 6 bases and J gave up 2 bases, with 10 bases separating them. Germline CDR1 MNHNS, CDR2 SASEGT. This CDR3 has 13 residues. In nucleotides, the CDR3 is TGTGCCAGCAGGACTGGTCTTAACACTGAAGCTTTCTTT. This sequence encodes CASRTGLNTEAFF.

This clone was seen more than once but under ten times. The V and J genes are TRBV5-5 and TRBJ2-6, with TRBD1 matching 7 bases. CDR1 SGHKS and CDR2 YYEKEE come from the germline V gene (reference sequence). This CDR3 spans 16 amino acids. V lost 4 bases, J lost 2 bases, and 6 bases stayed unmatched. The CDR3 DNA sequence: TGTGCCAGCAGCCGTACCGGGACAGCTGGGGCCAACGTCCTGACTTTC. Protein: CASSRTGTAGANVLTF.

V and J are TRBV19 and TRBJ2-1, with TRBD1 as a possible D gene (6 bases). The CDR3 covers 16 residues. Germline V gene sequence: CDR1 LNHDA, CDR2 SQIVND (reference sequence). Trimming took 3 bases from V and 2 from J, leaving 14 bases between them. The CDR3 DNA sequence: TGTGCCAGTAGTATTGAGGGGCAGGGGACCTACAATGAGCAGTTCTTC. Amino acids: CASSIEGQGTYNEQFF.

The chain couples TRBV6-1 to TRBJ2-7; 11 bases agree with TRBD2. The trim removed 2 bases at V and 4 bases at J, leaving 13 bases unmatched. The length of the CDR3 is 18 residues. Germline V gene data show CDR1 as MNHNS and CDR2 as SASEGT. The CDR3 DNA is TGTGCCAGCAGTGAAAACCCTACTACTAGCGGGAGTTCGTACGAGCAGTACTTC. Protein sequence: CASSENPTTSGSSYEQYF.

The V gene is TRBV19, the J gene TRBJ2-7; 9 nucleotides agree with TRBD2. V gave up 3 bases and J gave up 0 bases; unmatched junction bases: 3. CDR1 is LNHDA, CDR2 SQIVND, per germline (reference sequence). The CDR3 sequence is 15 residues long. The CDR3 nucleotides read TGTGCCAGTAGTATGACTAGCGGAGACTCCTACGAGCAGTACTTC. Translating it yields CASSMTSGDSYEQYF.

The chain recombines TRBV7-1 with TRBJ1-6; 7 nucleotides align to TRBD1. TRBV7-1 is treated as an ORF (open reading frame) with a function not yet certain. The CDR3 totals 14 residues. The V segment lost 4 bases and the J segment 8 bases; nucleotides outside the gene matches: 5. In DNA form, the CDR3 reads TGTGCCAGCAGCTTAGCGGGACAGTATTCACCCCTCCACTTT. Its protein is CASSLAGQYSPLHF.

This chain connects TRBV5-4 to TRBJ2-5, with 7 bases that match TRBD1. After removal of 2 bases from V and 4 bases from J, the junction contained 5 bases not matched to a gene. Germline-derived CDR1 and CDR2 are SGHNT and YYREEE (reference sequence). The CDR3 sequence is 14 residues long. The CDR3 sequence: CASSFQGDRETQYF. Here the CDR3 DNA reads TGTGCCAGCAGCTTTCAGGGGGACCGAGAGACCCAGTACTTC.

This chain connects TRBV6-5 to TRBJ2-3; D is possibly TRBD2 (6 bases). The CDR3 runs 15 residues. Trimming cost V 5 bases and J 2 bases, with 14 bases left between them. CDR1 is MNHEY, CDR2 SVGAGI, per germline. The CDR3 DNA sequence: TGTGCCAGCAGTCGGTACCGGGAGATCACAGATACGCAGTATTTT. Amino acids: CASSRYREITDTQYF.

The CDR3 reads CASSLVAGALFF. CDR3 nucleotides: TGTGCCAGCAGTTTAGTAGCGGGAGCTCTGTTCTTC. This sequence joins TRBV27 and TRBJ2-1; the match to TRBD2 covers 9 bases. With V trimmed by 2 bases and J by 15 bases, 5 bases remained unmatched. This CDR3 is 12 amino acids long. CDR1 is MNHEY and CDR2 is SMNVEV in the germline V gene (reference sequence).

This clone was counted a few times. The rearrangement joins TRBV6-1 to TRBJ1-2, with a tentative D call TRBD1 (5 bases). The V end lost 2 bases, the J end lost 7 bases, and 14 bases lay between the germline ends. The CDR3 runs 14 residues. CDR1 and CDR2 from the germline V gene are MNHNS and SASEGT. CDR3 DNA: TGTGCCAGCAGTGAACCCGCAGGGAGGGGTGGCTACACCTTC. Residues: CASSEPAGRGGYTF.

This sequence joins TRBV18 and TRBJ2-5, with TRBD2 matching over 7 bases. The DNA end is more similar to TRBJ2-7, so the J call may be wrong. Germline V gene sequence: CDR1 KGHSH, CDR2 LQKENI. This CDR3 is 15 amino acids long. CDR3 bases: TGTGCCAGCTCACTCGGGGGAGGGGAGGCCTACGAGCAGTACTTC. Its protein product is CASSLGGGEAYEQYF.

V usage is TRBV4-1 and J usage is TRBJ1-4, with D unresolved. Germline lookup yields CDR1 MGHRA and CDR2 YSYEKL. Trimming removed 3 bases from V and 0 bases from J, with 17 bases in between. CDR3 length equals 18 residues. The CDR3 DNA is TGCGCCAGCAGCCAGGCGTTGGTCAGAACGGCAACTAATGAAAAACTGTTTTTT. Its translation: CASSQALVRTATNEKLFF.

This chain connects TRBV5-1 to TRBJ1-1; 10 bases are a match to TRBD1. CDR3 length: 16 residues. Losses at the gene ends were 4 bases for V and 1 base for J; bases not matched to a gene: 7. The V gene's germline CDR1 is SGHRS and CDR2 YFSETQ. The CDR3 DNA reads as TGCGCCAGCAGCGACAGGGACAGGGGAGAGAACACTGAAGCTTTCTTT. Translated: CASSDRDRGENTEAFF.

This chain links TRBV5-1 with TRBJ2-1, with TRBD2 identical over 10 bases. J gave up 8 bases and V 0 bases, and 8 bases lay outside the gene matches. The CDR3 has 16 amino acids. CDR1 SGHRS and CDR2 YFSETQ come from the germline V gene. CDR3 coding DNA: TGCGCCAGCAGCTTGGCCAGGGTAGCGGGAGGTGATGAGCAGTTCTTC. It specifies CASSLARVAGGDEQFF. Supplemented by reference TRBV5-1 and TRBJ2-1, the full variable domain reads KAGVTQTPRYLIKTRGQQVTLSCSPISGHRSVSWYQQTPGQGLQFLFEYFSETQRNKGNFPGRFSGRQFSNSRSEMNVSTLELGDSALYLCASSLARVAGGDEQFFGPGTRLTVL.

This clone turned up a few times. The chain is built from TRBV29-1 and TRBJ1-1, with a tentative D call TRBD1 (5 bases). Germline V lookup: CDR1 SQVTM, CDR2 ANQGSEA. V gave up 3 bases and J gave up 5 bases, with 19 bases separating them. The CDR3 has 15 residues. The CDR3 sequence is CSVEKGQKGRTEAFF. CDR3 in DNA: TGCAGCGTTGAGAAGGGGCAAAAGGGTAGGACTGAAGCTTTCTTT.

This chain joins TRBV29-1 and TRBJ1-2; possibly TRBD1 for D (6 bases). The CDR3 length is 12 residues. Germline-derived CDR1 and CDR2 are SQVTM and ANQGSEA. With 6 bases removed from V and 2 bases from J, the gap between germline ends came to 10 bases. CDR3 residues: CSVRTDNYGYTF. The CDR3 coding sequence is TGCAGCGTAAGGACAGACAACTATGGCTACACCTTC.